Each of the 5 T cell receptor beta chains below was sequenced from the same sample in a study of post-analysis software for immune sequencing data. The study, taken as a whole, reports: Patients showed TRBV5-6, TRBV5-1 and TRBV20-1 among five TRBV segments more frequent than in controls.

Their specific antigens are unknown. Built from TCR beta cDNA, the libraries had unique molecular identifiers in them. Via MiXCR, TCRdb re-called the PCR reads, giving one row per CDR3 protein. The sample lists about 400,000 distinct CDR3 sequences, roughly 36% occurring once. The sequencing sample was made of blood. The source of these receptors is a girl aged 5-17 years with multiple sclerosis.

A few counts support this clonotype. The CDR3 region has the DNA TGTGCCAGCAGTAGGGGACGGGGGGCGAGCAATCAGCCCCAGCATTTT. Encoded protein: CASSRGRGASNQPQHF. The chain employs TRBV6-6 and TRBJ1-5; D is possibly TRBD1 (6 bases). V was shortened by 5 bases and J by 1 base, with 15 bases between the two germline ends. This CDR3 has 16 amino acids. Germline CDR1 is MNHNY and CDR2 is SVGAGI (reference sequence).

The chain combines TRBV20-1 with TRBJ2-3; TRBD2 agrees at 7 bases. The ends lost 0 bases at V and 1 base at J; junction bases unmatched: 4. This CDR3 contains 15 residues. CDR1 is DFQATT and CDR2 is SNEGSKA in the germline V gene (reference sequence). CDR3 in DNA: TGCAGTGCTAGAGAGGGGGGGAGGCGCACAGATACGCAGTATTTT. This sequence encodes CSAREGGRRTDTQYF.

The chain combines TRBV4-1 with TRBJ2-3, with D perhaps matching TRBD1 (5 bases). This CDR3 comprises 17 residues. The germline V gene encodes CDR1 MGHRA and CDR2 YSYEKL. Trimming cost V 0 bases and J 0 bases, with 13 bases left between them. The CDR3 nucleotides are TGCGCCAGCAGCCAAGAAGAGGCAGGGCGGAGCACAGATACGCAGTATTTT. Its translation: CASSQEEAGRSTDTQYF.

The genes are TRBV12-3 or TRBV12-4 and TRBJ1-5; 10 nucleotides agree with TRBD1. The CDR3 consists of 16 residues. V dropped 3 bases and J dropped 0; count of bases not matched to a gene: 2. CDR3 protein: CASSLGQGNSNQPQHF. The DNA for the CDR3 is TGTGCCAGCAGTTTGGGACAGGGGAATAGCAATCAGCCCCAGCATTTT.

This chain joins TRBV5-1 and TRBJ2-1; 10 bases fit TRBD2. Trimming at V came to 5 bases and at J to 6 bases, leaving 14 bases not matched to a gene. CDR1 and CDR2 (germline): SGHRS, YFSETQ. The CDR3 extends over 17 amino acids. The CDR3 region has the DNA TGCGCCAGCAGTTCCGGACTAGCGGCGTCGTGGGGCAATGAGCAGTTCTTC. Translated, it gives CASSSGLAASWGNEQFF.